Each of the 23 T cell receptor beta chains below was sequenced from the same sample in a study of blood T cell repertoires in COVID-19. TCRdb's copy holds only in-frame clones and misses some; the assay was immunoSEQ multiplex PCR. The data contain about 270,000 clones, 70% to 90% of them singletons. Sequencing input: peripheral blood. The receptor set was obtained from a woman aged 25-40 years with COVID-19, enrolled during active disease.

The chain couples TRBV11-2 to TRBJ2-7; 8 bases line up with TRBD1. The germline V gene has CDR1 SGHAT and CDR2 FQNNGV. The CDR3 runs to 13 residues. Trimming cost V 5 bases and J 2 bases; bases outside gene matches: 2. The CDR3 DNA sequence: TGTGCCAGCAGCACGGACAGGGCCTACGAGCAGTACTTC. Its translation is CASSTDRAYEQYF. Combining the CDR3 with reference TRBV11-2 and TRBJ2-7 gives the whole variable domain EAGVAQSPRYKIIEKRQSVAFWCNPISGHATLYWYQQILGQGPKLLIQFQNNGVVDDSQLPKDRFSAERLKGVDSTLKIQPAKLEDSAVYLCASSTDRAYEQYFGPGTRLTVT.

This chain links TRBV28 with TRBJ2-3, with 9 nucleotides matching TRBD2. CDR3 size: 16 residues. Germline values: CDR1 MDHEN, CDR2 SYDVKM. V shed 5 bases, J shed 7 bases, and the junction held 13 bases outside the gene matches. CDR3 region: CASSRFSGGTGNTQYF. The CDR3 DNA follows: TGTGCCAGCAGTCGGTTTAGCGGGGGAACCGGCAATACGCAGTATTTT.

This chain joins TRBV2 and TRBJ1-5; D perhaps matches TRBD1 (6 bases). V was cut by 7 bases and J by 3 bases, with 10 bases left in between. Germline-derived CDR1 and CDR2 are SNHLY and FYNNEI. This CDR3 has 13 amino acids. For the CDR3, the DNA is TGTGCCAGCACTGGACAGAACAATCAGCCCCAGCATTTT. Translated: CASTGQNNQPQHF.

The rearrangement links TRBV15 to TRBJ2-2; TRBD2 aligns across 9 bases. With V trimmed by 7 bases and J by 1 base, 10 bases remained unmatched. The CDR3 covers 17 residues. Germline values: CDR1 LNHNV, CDR2 YYDKDF (reference sequence). The CDR3 DNA is TGTGCCACCATTGAACTAGCGGGTCAAAGGAACACCGGGGAGCTGTTTTTT. Residues: CATIELAGQRNTGELFF.

The rearrangement links TRBV28 to TRBJ1-5, with a weak D call TRBD1 (6 bases). CDR1 and CDR2 (germline): MDHEN, SYDVKM. The CDR3 sequence is 15 residues long. V was clipped by 6 bases and J by 2 bases, with 14 bases between them. The DNA for the CDR3 is TGTGCCAGCAGGCTTATAGGGGGGGGCAATCAGCCCCAGCATTTT. This codes for CASRLIGGGNQPQHF. The full variable domain, completed using reference TRBV28 and TRBJ1-5, is DVKVTQSSRYLVKRTGEKVFLECVQDMDHENMFWYRQDPGLGLRLIYFSYDVKMKEKGDIPEGYSVSREKKERFSLILESASTNQTSMYLCASRLIGGGNQPQHFGDGTRLSIL.

The chain links TRBV11-1 to TRBJ2-7; 7 nucleotides line up with TRBD1. Germline V gives CDR1 SGHAT, CDR2 FQDESV (reference sequence). V gave up 5 bases and J gave up 3 bases; unmatched junction bases: 10. CDR3 length: 15 residues. Here the CDR3 DNA reads TGTGCCAGCAGCACGGCACAGGGGATGTACTACGAGCAGTACTTC. Translation: CASSTAQGMYYEQYF.

The rearrangement uses TRBV19 and TRBJ1-5; 8 positions match TRBD1. The CDR3 totals 14 residues. The V gene's germline CDR1 is LNHDA and CDR2 SQIVND (reference sequence). Trimming at V came to 5 bases and at J to 4 bases, leaving 4 bases not matched to a gene. The CDR3 protein is CASSPWTGNQPQHF. CDR3 coding DNA: TGTGCCAGTAGTCCCTGGACAGGGAATCAGCCCCAGCATTTT.

This chain joins TRBV25-1 and TRBJ1-1, with D perhaps TRBD1 (5 bases). The CDR3 has 14 amino acids. The V gene's germline CDR1 is MGHDK and CDR2 SYGVNS. Between the trimmed V and J ends, which lost 6 bases and 2 bases, there was a span of 13 bases. Written as DNA, the CDR3 is TGTGCCAGCAGGGCCGACAGCCCAAACACTGAAGCTTTCTTT. It yields the protein CASRADSPNTEAFF. Variable domain in full (rest from reference TRBV25-1 and TRBJ1-1): EADIYQTPRYLVIGTGKKITLECSQTMGHDKMYWYQQDPGMELHLIHYSYGVNSTEKGDLSSESTVSRIRTEHFPLTLESARPSHTSQYLCASRADSPNTEAFFGQGTRLTVV.

The chain carries TRBV5-1 and TRBJ2-2; no definite D call. The germline V gene has CDR1 SGHRS and CDR2 YFSETQ. Trimming left V 1 base short and J 7 bases short, with 5 bases between. This CDR3 has 12 residues. The CDR3: CASSLILGELFF. For the CDR3, the DNA is TGCGCCAGCAGCTTGATCCTCGGGGAGCTGTTTTTT. Full variable domain (remainder filled in from reference TRBV5-1 and TRBJ2-2): KAGVTQTPRYLIKTRGQQVTLSCSPISGHRSVSWYQQTPGQGLQFLFEYFSETQRNKGNFPGRFSGRQFSNSRSEMNVSTLELGDSALYLCASSLILGELFFGEGSRLTVL.

This clone came up once. The rearrangement uses TRBV7-9 and TRBJ1-4, with D unresolved. V gave up 3 bases and J gave up 13 bases, with 15 bases separating them. The germline CDR1 and CDR2 sequences are SEHNR and FQNEAQ (reference sequence). This CDR3 is built from 13 residues. The CDR3 is CASSLGRLFGLFF. In DNA, the CDR3 is TGTGCCAGCAGCTTGGGTCGACTCTTTGGACTGTTTTTT.

The V and J genes are TRBV6-5 and TRBJ2-2; D is unresolved. This CDR3 has 14 residues. Germline V gives CDR1 MNHEY, CDR2 SVGAGI. V lost 6 bases to trimming and J lost 1 base, with 9 bases between them. DNA for the CDR3: TGTGCCAGCAGGTCGAACTGGAACACCGGGGAGCTGTTTTTT. Protein: CASRSNWNTGELFF.

J is TRBJ2-1 and V is TRBV3-1 (or the pseudogene TRBV3-2), with D possibly being TRBD1 (5 bases). The CDR3 has 15 amino acids. V was trimmed by 4 bases and J by 3 bases, leaving 13 bases between them. Looked up from germline, CDR1 is LGHDT and CDR2 is YNNKEL (reference sequence). CDR3: CASSPRTRLYNEQFF. The CDR3, as DNA: TGTGCCAGCAGCCCGCGGACAAGACTCTACAATGAGCAGTTCTTC.

The chain uses TRBV18 and TRBJ1-5; TRBD1 agrees at 7 bases. The CDR3 consists of 15 residues. Germline V gene lookup returns CDR1 KGHSH and CDR2 LQKENI. V was clipped by 4 bases and J by 7 bases; unmatched bases: 10. This chain's CDR3 is CASSLRGQVVQPQHF. The CDR3, as DNA: TGTGCCAGCTCACTAAGAGGACAGGTTGTACAGCCCCAGCATTTT. Complete variable domain (other parts from reference TRBV18 and TRBJ1-5): NAGVMQNPRHLVRRRGQEARLRCSPMKGHSHVYWYRQLPEEGLKFMVYLQKENIIDESGMPKERFSAEFPKEGPSILRIQQVVRGDSAAYFCASSLRGQVVQPQHFGDGTRLSIL.

The chain is built from TRBV5-6 and TRBJ2-7; D is uncertain. The V end was cut by 3 bases, the J end by 4 bases, with 11 bases between. This CDR3 has 13 amino acids. The germline gives CDR1 SGHDT, CDR2 YYEEEE. CDR3 sequence: CASSSRHKYEQYF. The CDR3 nucleotides are TGTGCCAGCAGCTCCCGACACAAATACGAGCAGTACTTC. Full variable domain (rest looked up from reference TRBV5-6 and TRBJ2-7): DAGVTQSPTHLIKTRGQQVTLRCSPKSGHDTVSWYQQALGQGPQFIFQYYEEEERQRGNFPDRFSGHQFPNYSSELNVNALLLGDSALYLCASSSRHKYEQYFGPGTRLTVT.

The rearrangement links TRBV7-9 to TRBJ1-2; 10 bases are shared with TRBD1. CDR3 size: 15 residues. The junction had 7 bases not matched to a gene; V was cut back by 2 bases and J by 7 bases. Germline CDR1 is SEHNR and CDR2 is FQNEAQ (reference sequence). CDR3 bases: TGTGCCAGCAGCTTAATAGGGGACAGGGGCGGTGGCTACACCTTC. Its protein is CASSLIGDRGGGYTF.

V usage is TRBV19 and J usage is TRBJ1-2; D unclear. Germline V lookup: CDR1 LNHDA, CDR2 SQIVND (reference sequence). Between the trimmed V and J ends, which lost 5 bases and 1 base, there was a span of 8 bases. The CDR3 totals 13 residues. CDR3 residues: CASSVGVNYGYTF. The CDR3 region has the DNA TGTGCCAGTAGTGTCGGGGTTAACTATGGCTACACCTTC. Together with reference TRBV19 and TRBJ1-2, the CDR3 gives the full variable domain: DGGITQSPKYLFRKEGQNVTLSCEQNLNHDAMYWYRQDPGQGLRLIYYSQIVNDFQKGDIAEGYSVSREKKESFPLTVTSAQKNPTAFYLCASSVGVNYGYTFGSGTRLTVV.

The CDR3 loop is CSVVTGGTEAFF. The CDR3 nucleotides are TGCAGCGTTGTAACCGGGGGGACTGAAGCTTTCTTT. The chain carries TRBV29-1 and TRBJ1-1, with D perhaps TRBD1 (5 bases). CDR3 length equals 12 residues. V dropped 4 bases and J dropped 5 bases, with 11 bases sitting between them. The germline gives CDR1 SQVTM, CDR2 ANQGSEA.

The chain has TRBV7-2 and TRBJ2-2, with D perhaps matching TRBD2 (5 bases). Germline V gene data show CDR1 as SGHTA and CDR2 as FQGNSA. V lost 4 bases to trimming and J lost 6 bases, with 12 bases between them. This CDR3 comprises 14 residues. In DNA form, the CDR3 reads TGTGCCAGCAGCTCCGGACTTTCCCCCGGGGAGCTGTTTTTT. This translates into CASSSGLSPGELFF.

The V and J genes are TRBV11-2 and TRBJ2-5; D possibly corresponds to TRBD2 (6 bases). The CDR3 is made up of 16 amino acids. V was shortened by 5 bases and J by 2 bases, with 18 bases between the two germline ends. From germline, CDR1 is SGHAT and CDR2 FQNNGV. The CDR3 sequence: CASSPSEGLPQETQYF. The CDR3 region has the DNA TGTGCCAGCAGCCCATCGGAGGGCCTGCCACAAGAGACCCAGTACTTC.

V gene TRBV11-3 combines with J gene TRBJ2-5, with 7 positions matching TRBD1. Germline V gene sequence: CDR1 SGHNT, CDR2 YENEEA. This CDR3 comprises 14 residues. Trimming cost V 6 bases and J 5 bases; bases outside gene matches: 9. CDR3 coding DNA: TGTGCCAGCAGTCAAGACAGGGAATACGAGACCCAGTACTTC. It codes for CASSQDREYETQYF.

The V and J genes are TRBV13 and TRBJ1-1; D uncertain. The CDR3 is made up of 12 amino acids. The germline CDR1 and CDR2 sequences are PRHDT and FYEKMQ (reference sequence). Trimming cost V 1 base and J 11 bases, with 11 bases left between them. The CDR3 coding sequence is TGTGCCAGCAGCTTAGCCGCGAGATACGCTTTCTTT. It translates to CASSLAARYAFF.

The chain has TRBV5-1 and TRBJ2-2; TRBD2 aligns across 12 bases. Trimming took 2 bases from V and 1 from J; bases not matched to a gene: 3. Germline CDR1 is SGHRS and CDR2 is YFSETQ. The CDR3 extends over 17 amino acids. This CDR3 reads CASSFTSGGMNTGELFF. In DNA form, the CDR3 reads TGCGCCAGCAGCTTTACTAGCGGGGGGATGAACACCGGGGAGCTGTTTTTT. Full variable domain (rest looked up from reference TRBV5-1 and TRBJ2-2): KAGVTQTPRYLIKTRGQQVTLSCSPISGHRSVSWYQQTPGQGLQFLFEYFSETQRNKGNFPGRFSGRQFSNSRSEMNVSTLELGDSALYLCASSFTSGGMNTGELFFGEGSRLTVL.

This chain links TRBV3-1 (or the pseudogene TRBV3-2) with TRBJ2-3, with 8 bases aligning to TRBD2. V was pared by 0 bases and J by 10 bases, with 3 bases of the junction left unmatched. The CDR3 is 13 amino acids. Germline V gene sequence: CDR1 LGHDT, CDR2 YNNKEL (reference sequence). The CDR3 here is CASSQDRGGAQYF. For the CDR3, the DNA is TGTGCCAGCAGCCAAGATCGGGGGGGAGCGCAGTATTTT.